This is a list of T cell receptor beta chains from one sample in a study of T-cell memory formation after mild COVID-19. TCRdb reprocessed the 5' RACE reads via MiXCR and lists one record per CDR3 protein. Among 260,000 or so distinct CDR3 sequences, 16% were seen once, and the ten largest hold 20% to 25%. Sequencing used PBMCs or a T cell subset sorted from them (not recorded which). Receptor source: a man aged 18 to 35 who had mild COVID-19 (a few samples of this study predate the infection). Cell type and time point are not known. Each CDR3 is given without its conserved first and last residue.

v_call: TRBV11-2
cdr3_aa: ASSPARTAGELF

v_call: TRBV7-9
cdr3_aa: ASSRQGNQPQH

v_call: TRBV6-6
cdr3_aa: ASSNPGRYGYT

v_call: TRBV28
cdr3_aa: ASGLAGGRGTDTQY

v_call: TRBV5-1
cdr3_aa: ASRPEPEPDTQY

v_call: TRBV29-1
cdr3_aa: SVRGAKETQY

v_call: TRBV5-1
cdr3_aa: ASSPTTGAQETQY

v_call: TRBV29-1
cdr3_aa: SVTLAGVGETQY

v_call: TRBV4-1
cdr3_aa: ASSRGTGAGEQY

v_call: TRBV20-1
cdr3_aa: SANGGSPQETQY

v_call: TRBV7-9
cdr3_aa: ASSVRTSGADTQY

v_call: TRBV6-2/TRBV6-3
cdr3_aa: ASSYENTGELF

v_call: TRBV7-2
cdr3_aa: ASSLGPSGGETQY